A selection of T cell receptor beta chains follows, all from one sample in a study of cytomegalovirus exposure and HLA in healthy donors. This table comes from immunoSEQ multiplex PCR, and its TCRdb copy is limited to in-frame clones, with some not included. The sample holds about 180,000 clones; approximately 85% are singletons and the top ten take 4.8%. Sequenced input: PBMCs. The receptors originated from a girl under 18 in good health and CMV-seropositive. The CDR3 runs from the conserved cysteine through the conserved F or W. Fields, in order: J gene, V gene, D gene, CDR3 length, clone size, CDR3 DNA, CDR3 protein. A D gene is named only where the DNA matches it firmly. Clone size is stated in some rows and not others, as once, few, many or a class when expanded.

TRBJ2-7 | TRBV6-1 | TRBD1 | 15 | NA | TGTGCCAGCAGTGAGGGGCAGGGGGCGGCTGGCGAGCAGTACTTC | CASSEGQGAAGEQYF
TRBJ1-5 | TRBV2 | NA | 15 | NA | TGTGCCAGCAAAGTGGAGGGTTATAGCAATCAGCCCCAGCATTTT | CASKVEGYSNQPQHF
TRBJ2-1 | TRBV9 | TRBD2 | 17 | NA | TGTGCCAGCAGCCCCGCTTCGCGGGGGGGCAGGGACAATGAGCAGTTCTTC | CASSPASRGGRDNEQFF
TRBJ1-1 | TRBV11-2 | NA | 13 | NA | TGTGCCAGCAGCTCGTCCCCAGGGACTGAAGCTTTCTTT | CASSSSPGTEAFF
TRBJ2-2 | TRBV6-5 | TRBD2 | 14 | NA | TGTGCCAGCGAGGATAGCGGGGGAGCCGGGGAGCTGTTTTTT | CASEDSGGAGELFF
TRBJ2-1 | TRBV13 | TRBD1 | 16 | NA | TGTGCCAGCAGGAGAGGGGGCCGAGTGAAAGAGGACGAGCAGTTCTTC | CASRRGGRVKEDEQFF
TRBJ2-2 | TRBV15 | NA | 14 | NA | TGTGCCACCAGCAGAGCGCAGGGTTCCGGGGAGCTGTTTTTT | CATSRAQGSGELFF
TRBJ2-1 | TRBV30 | NA | 12 | NA | TGTGCCTGGGGATTAAACGCGGGGGAGCAGTTCTTC | CAWGLNAGEQFF
TRBJ1-1 | TRBV6-1 | TRBD1 | 15 | NA | TGTGCCAGCAGCATTAACAGGGGAAGGAACACTGAAGCTTTCTTT | CASSINRGRNTEAFF
TRBJ2-1 | TRBV5-6 | TRBD2 | 14 | NA | TGTGCCAGCAGCTTCGGGACTAGCTCACGGGAGCAGTTCTTC | CASSFGTSSREQFF
TRBJ2-7 | TRBV19 | TRBD1 | 14 | NA | TGTGCCAGTGCACCGGGACAGGGGACTTACGAGCAGTACTTC | CASAPGQGTYEQYF
TRBJ1-2 | TRBV5-4 | NA | 17 | NA | TGTGCCAGCAGCCTGACGGACAGTTCGGAGGCTTACTATGGCTACACCTTC | CASSLTDSSEAYYGYTF
TRBJ1-4 | TRBV5-5 | TRBD1 | 16 | NA | TGTGCCAGCAGCGGAGGACAGGGGGAATCTAATGAAAAACTGTTTTTT | CASSGGQGESNEKLFF
TRBJ1-1 | TRBV7-3 | TRBD1 | 13 | few | TGTGCCAGCAGCTCCTATGGGACAGGGCCGGCTTTCTTT | CASSSYGTGPAFF
TRBJ1-1 | TRBV9 | NA | 15 | NA | TGTGCCAGCAGCGTAGTTCCAGACTTGAACACTGAAGCTTTCTTT | CASSVVPDLNTEAFF
TRBJ1-1 | TRBV15 | TRBD1 | 14 | once | TGTGCCACCAGGACCCGGGACAGGGACACTGAAGCTTTCTTT | CATRTRDRDTEAFF
TRBJ1-4 | TRBV29-1 | TRBD1 | 13 | NA | TGCAGCGTGTTCAGGGGGACGGATGAAAAACTGTTTTTT | CSVFRGTDEKLFF
TRBJ2-7 | TRBV28 | NA | 15 | once | TGCGCCAGCAGGGAAGGGTCGGACAGCCATTACGAGCAGTACTTC | CASREGSDSHYEQYF
TRBJ1-6 | TRBV6-5 | TRBD1 | 13 | once | TGTGCCAGCAGTCCGCAGGGGGGTTCACCCCTCCACTTT | CASSPQGGSPLHF
TRBJ1-6 | TRBV7-9 | NA | 17 | once | TGTGCCAGCAGTCCCCCGGGGGGTTGGTTCTATAATTCACCCCTCCACTTT | CASSPPGGWFYNSPLHF
TRBJ2-3 | TRBV11-2 | NA | 17 | NA | TGTGCCAGCAGCTTAAATCCTAGGGCTAGCGGCACAGATACGCAGTATTTT | CASSLNPRASGTDTQYF
TRBJ1-1 | TRBV7-8 | NA | 14 | NA | TGTGCCAGCAGCTTAACAGGGATGAACACTGAAGCTTTCTTT | CASSLTGMNTEAFF
TRBJ1-3 | TRBV10-3 | NA | 14 | NA | TGTGCCATCTCGGACATCCTCTCTGGAAACACCATATATTTT | CAISDILSGNTIYF
TRBJ1-6 | TRBV5-4 | TRBD1 | 17 | NA | TGTGCCAGCAGCTCAATCTACAGGGGCATCTCCGGTTCACCCCTCCACTTT | CASSSIYRGISGSPLHF
TRBJ2-1 | TRBV2 | TRBD2 | 14 | NA | TGTGCCAGCAGTGGGGGGGGGACTAACAATGAGCAGTTCTTC | CASSGGGTNNEQFF
TRBJ1-5 | TRBV5-4 | NA | 16 | NA | TGTGCCAGCAGCTGGGTGGAGGAGAACAGCAATCAGCCCCAGCATTTT | CASSWVEENSNQPQHF